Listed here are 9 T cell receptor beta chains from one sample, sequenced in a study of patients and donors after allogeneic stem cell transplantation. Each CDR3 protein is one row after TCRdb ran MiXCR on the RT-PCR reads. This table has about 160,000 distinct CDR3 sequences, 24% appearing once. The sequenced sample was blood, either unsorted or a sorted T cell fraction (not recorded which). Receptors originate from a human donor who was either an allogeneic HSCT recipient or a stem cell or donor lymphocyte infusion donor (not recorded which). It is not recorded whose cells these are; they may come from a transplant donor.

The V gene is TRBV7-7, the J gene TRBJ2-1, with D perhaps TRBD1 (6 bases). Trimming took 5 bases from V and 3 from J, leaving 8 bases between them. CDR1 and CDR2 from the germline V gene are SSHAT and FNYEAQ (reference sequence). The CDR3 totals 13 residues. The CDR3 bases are TGTGCCAGCAGCCAGGACAGCTACAATGAGCAGTTCTTC. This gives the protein CASSQDSYNEQFF.

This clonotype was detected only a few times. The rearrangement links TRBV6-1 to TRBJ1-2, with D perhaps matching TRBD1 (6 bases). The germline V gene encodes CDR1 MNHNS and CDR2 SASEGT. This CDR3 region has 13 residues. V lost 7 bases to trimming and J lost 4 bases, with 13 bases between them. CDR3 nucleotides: TGTGCCAGCACCCGGACAGACTTCTATGGCTACACCTTC. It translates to CASTRTDFYGYTF.

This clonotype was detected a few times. DNA of the CDR3: TGTGCCGCAAGCCTGGGCCTACTCCCAGGGGCGTACTATGGCTACACCTTC. It encodes CAASLGLLPGAYYGYTF. V and J are TRBV12-3 or TRBV12-4 and TRBJ1-2; D perhaps matches TRBD1 (6 bases). The V end was cut by 11 bases, the J end by 3 bases, with 28 bases between. The CDR3 spans 17 residues.

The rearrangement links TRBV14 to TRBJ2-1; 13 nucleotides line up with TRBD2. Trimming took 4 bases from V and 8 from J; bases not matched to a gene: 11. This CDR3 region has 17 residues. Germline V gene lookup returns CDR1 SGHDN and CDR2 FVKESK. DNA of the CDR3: TGTGCCAGCAGCCGAGTTTGGACTAGCGGGAGCTGGGATGAGCAGTTCTTC. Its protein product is CASSRVWTSGSWDEQFF.

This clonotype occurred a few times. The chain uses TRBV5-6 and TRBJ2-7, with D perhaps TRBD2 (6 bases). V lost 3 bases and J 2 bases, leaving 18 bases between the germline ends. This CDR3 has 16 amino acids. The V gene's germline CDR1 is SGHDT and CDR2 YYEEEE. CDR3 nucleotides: TGTGCCAGCAGCTCAAACGGCGGGACGGTTACCTACGAGCAGTACTTC. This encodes CASSSNGGTVTYEQYF.

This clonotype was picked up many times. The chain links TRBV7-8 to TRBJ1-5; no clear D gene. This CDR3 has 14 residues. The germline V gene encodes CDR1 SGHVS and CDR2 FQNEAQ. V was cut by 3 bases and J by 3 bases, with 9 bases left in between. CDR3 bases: TGTGCCAGCAGCTTCTGGGGTGTCAATCAGCCCCAGCATTTT. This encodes CASSFWGVNQPQHF.

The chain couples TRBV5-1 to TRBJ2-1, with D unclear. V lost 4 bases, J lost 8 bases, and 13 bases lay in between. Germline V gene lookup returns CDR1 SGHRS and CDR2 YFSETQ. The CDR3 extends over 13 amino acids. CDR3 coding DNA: TGCGCCAGCAGCCCAAGTGGGCAGGATGAGCAGTTCTTC. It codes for CASSPSGQDEQFF.

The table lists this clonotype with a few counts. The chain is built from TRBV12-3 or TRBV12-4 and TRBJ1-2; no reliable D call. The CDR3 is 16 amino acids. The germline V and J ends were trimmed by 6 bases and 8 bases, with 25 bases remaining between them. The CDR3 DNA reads TGTGCCAGCAGATTTTACCCGATGGCATATCTGAGGGGCTACACCTTC. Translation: CASRFYPMAYLRGYTF.

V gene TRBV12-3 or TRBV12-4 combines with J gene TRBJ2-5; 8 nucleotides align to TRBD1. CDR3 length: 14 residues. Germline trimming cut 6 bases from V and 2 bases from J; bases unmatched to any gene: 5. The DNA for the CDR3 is TGTGCCAGCAGAAGTACAGGGGGTCAAGAGACCCAGTACTTC. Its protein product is CASRSTGGQETQYF.